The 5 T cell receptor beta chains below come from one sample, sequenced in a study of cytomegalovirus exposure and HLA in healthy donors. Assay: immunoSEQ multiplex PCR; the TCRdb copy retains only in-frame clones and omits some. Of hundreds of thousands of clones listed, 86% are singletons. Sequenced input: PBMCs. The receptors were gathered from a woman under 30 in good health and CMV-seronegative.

The CDR3 reads CASRSTGGTAGELFF. CDR3 DNA: TGTGCCAGCAGGTCGACAGGGGGGACAGCCGGGGAGCTGTTTTTT. The V gene is TRBV6-5, the J gene TRBJ2-2; 9 bases are a match to TRBD1. The CDR3 consists of 15 residues. The germline gives CDR1 MNHEY, CDR2 SVGAGI. V trimming: 6 bases; J trimming: 6 bases; junction bases outside the gene matches: 8.

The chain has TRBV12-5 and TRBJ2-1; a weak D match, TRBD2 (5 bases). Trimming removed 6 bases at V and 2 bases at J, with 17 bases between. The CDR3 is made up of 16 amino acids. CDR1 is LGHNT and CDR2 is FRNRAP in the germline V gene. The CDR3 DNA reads TGTGCTAGTGGCGATGATATCGAGACTACCTACAATGAGCAGTTCTTC. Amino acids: CASGDDIETTYNEQFF.

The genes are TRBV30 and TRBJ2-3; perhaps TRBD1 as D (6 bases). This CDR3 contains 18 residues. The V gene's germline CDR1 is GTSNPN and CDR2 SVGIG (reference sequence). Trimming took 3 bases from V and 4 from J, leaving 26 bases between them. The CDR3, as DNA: TGTGCCTGGAGCGCCTGGGAAGTGGGGACAACTTCGGCAGATACGCAGTATTTT. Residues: CAWSAWEVGTTSADTQYF.

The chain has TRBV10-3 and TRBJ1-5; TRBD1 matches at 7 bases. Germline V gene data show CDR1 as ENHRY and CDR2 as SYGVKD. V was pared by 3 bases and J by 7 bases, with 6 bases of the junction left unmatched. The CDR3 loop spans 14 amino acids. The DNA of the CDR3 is TGTGCCATCAGTGACAGGGGGGCGGGCCAGCCCCAGCATTTT. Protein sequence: CAISDRGAGQPQHF.

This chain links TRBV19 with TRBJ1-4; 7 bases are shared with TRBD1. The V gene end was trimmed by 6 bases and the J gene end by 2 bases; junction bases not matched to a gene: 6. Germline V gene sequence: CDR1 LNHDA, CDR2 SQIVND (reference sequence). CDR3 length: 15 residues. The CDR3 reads CASRTRGLTNEKLFF. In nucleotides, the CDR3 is TGTGCCAGTAGGACGAGGGGGCTGACTAATGAAAAACTGTTTTTT.